This T cell receptor (beta chain) was documented in a study of T-cell reconstitution after alpha-beta-depleted transplantation in children. Unique molecular identifiers were incorporated during preparation of the TCRbeta library. In TCRdb, the PCR reads were re-called with MiXCR into one record per CDR3 protein. The sample includes roughly 400,000 distinct CDR3 sequences, roughly 22% of them seen just once. The CDR3 runs 14 residues. Germline CDR1 DFQATT, CDR2 SNEGSKA (reference sequence). Trimming shortened V by 5 bases and J by 6 bases, and 20 bases separated the two germline ends. The V gene is TRBV20-1, the J gene TRBJ2-7, with D possibly TRBD2 on 6 matching bases. This receptor was taken from a human donor who donated a stem cell graft to a child with acute myeloid leukemia. The specimen was PBMCs from the stem cell graft donor, collected from the stem cell graft. CDR3 protein: CSAAGRSLDVEQYF. CDR3 in DNA: TGCAGTGCTGCGGGACGTAGCCTAGACGTCGAGCAGTACTTC.